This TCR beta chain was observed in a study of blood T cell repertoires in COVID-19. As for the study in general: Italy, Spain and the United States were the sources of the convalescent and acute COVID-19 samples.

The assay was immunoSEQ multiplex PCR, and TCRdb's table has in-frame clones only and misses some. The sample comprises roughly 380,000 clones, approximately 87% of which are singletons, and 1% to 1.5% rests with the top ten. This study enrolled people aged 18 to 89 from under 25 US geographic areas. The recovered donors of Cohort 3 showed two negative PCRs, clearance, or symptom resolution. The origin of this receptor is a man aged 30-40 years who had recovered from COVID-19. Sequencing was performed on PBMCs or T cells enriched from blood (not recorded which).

The CDR3, as DNA: TGTGCCTGGAGTTACGGGACTAACACTGAAGCTTTCTTT. Encoded protein: CAWSYGTNTEAFF. This chain links TRBV30 with TRBJ1-1; D possibly corresponds to TRBD1 (5 bases). The CDR3 is 13 residues long. The V gene's germline CDR1 is GTSNPN and CDR2 SVGIG (reference sequence). The ends were cut back, 2 bases at V and 2 bases at J, with 9 bases in the middle.